This TCR beta chain was sequenced for a study of pediatric ulcerative colitis. Study conclusions and caveats: No controls had the two rectal clonotypes shared by ulcerative colitis patients. Ulcerative colitis patients shared more blood-rectal clones than controls.

A remark on this clone: Its target is not known.

Each sample received Survey-level depth of up to 500,000 reads. Assay: immunoSEQ multiplex PCR; the TCRdb copy retains only in-frame clones and omits some. The sample lists 55,000 to 75,000 clones; 80% to 90% were seen once. The sample consisted of blood. The source of this sequence is a boy aged 10-17 years with severe ulcerative colitis.

The CDR3 DNA reads TGTGCCAGCAGTGAAGGATACCCCAAGGATTTCTTT. Translated: CASSEGYPKDFF. V is TRBV6-1 and J is TRBJ1-1, with D uncertain. The CDR3 sequence is 12 residues long. Germline V gene lookup returns CDR1 MNHNS and CDR2 SASEGT. Deletions cut 1 base from V and 13 bases from J, with 13 bases between.